The clone carrying this TCR beta chain was counted ten times or more. These data come from a study of Graves' ophthalmopathy and Graves' hyperthyroidism. As for the study in general: Ophthalmopathy not arising within 18 months of follow-up defined hyperthyroidism as stable.

The hyperthyroidism patients, aged 18 to 65, had been newly diagnosed, with under 2 months' duration. Uncontrolled infections, pregnancy, lactation or other autoimmune diseases led to patient exclusion. Amplification from RNA transcripts yielded the TCR beta CDR3 regions. HTBI primers primed a first-round RT-PCR, and a second-round multiplex PCR followed. TCRdb ran MiXCR on the multiplex PCR reads and lists one entry per CDR3 protein. Counted here are a few hundred thousand distinct CDR3 sequences, just under 40% occurring once; the ten biggest clones make up about 4.2%. With 1 base removed from V and 7 bases from J, the gap between germline ends came to 10 bases. The CDR3 totals 14 residues.

This sequence originates from an adult man with Graves' hyperthyroidism. Sequencing used peripheral blood or thyroid tissue (not recorded which). This chain connects TRBV12-3 or TRBV12-4 to TRBJ1-4; perhaps TRBD1 as D (5 bases). As DNA, the CDR3 is TGTGCCAGCAGTTTAGGCTCAGGGAGTGAAAAACTGTTTTTT. Encoded protein: CASSLGSGSEKLFF.